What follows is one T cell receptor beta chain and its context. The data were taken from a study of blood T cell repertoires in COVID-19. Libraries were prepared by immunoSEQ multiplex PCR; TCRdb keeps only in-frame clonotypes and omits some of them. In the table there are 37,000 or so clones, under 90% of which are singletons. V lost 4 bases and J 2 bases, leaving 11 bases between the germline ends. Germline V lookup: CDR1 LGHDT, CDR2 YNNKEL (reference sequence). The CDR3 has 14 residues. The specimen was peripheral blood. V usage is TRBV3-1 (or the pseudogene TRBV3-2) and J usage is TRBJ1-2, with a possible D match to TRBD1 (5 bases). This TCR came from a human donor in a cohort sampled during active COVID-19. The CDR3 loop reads CASSLLEGNYGYTF. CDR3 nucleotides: TGTGCCAGCAGCCTCCTGGAGGGGAACTATGGCTACACCTTC.